The 21 T cell receptor beta chains given below trace back to one sample, sequenced in a study of cytomegalovirus exposure and HLA in healthy donors. The PCR was carried out with 60 Vbeta primers and 13 Jbeta primers. Sequenced by immunoSEQ multiplex PCR; TCRdb stores in-frame clones only, minus some. The data hold approximately 100,000 clones, with roughly three fifths observed a single time. The specimen sequenced was PBMCs. Receptors originate from a man aged 30 to 45 in good health and CMV-seropositive.

This clone came up a few times. J is TRBJ2-3 and V is TRBV30; 11 bases align to TRBD2. Looked up from germline, CDR1 is GTSNPN and CDR2 is SVGIG (reference sequence). The CDR3 runs to 13 residues. V lost 5 bases and J lost 4; bases outside the gene matches: 2. Here the CDR3 reads CAWVAGGADTQYF. The CDR3 DNA reads as TGTGCCTGGGTAGCGGGGGGGGCAGATACGCAGTATTTT. Together with reference TRBV30 and TRBJ2-3, the CDR3 gives the full variable domain: SQTIHQWPATLVQPVGSPLSLECTVEGTSNPNLYWYRQAAGRGLQLLFYSVGIGQISSEVPQNLSASRPQDRQFILSSKKLLLSDSGFYLCAWVAGGADTQYFGPGTRLTVL.

The rearrangement joins TRBV6-6 to TRBJ2-2, with D perhaps TRBD2 (5 bases). V lost 0 bases and J 6 bases, leaving 11 bases between the germline ends. CDR1 is MNHNY, CDR2 SVGAGI, per germline (reference sequence). The CDR3 sequence is 15 residues long. CDR3 residues: CASSYSEGWAGELFF. The CDR3 DNA reads TGTGCCAGCAGTTACTCCGAGGGATGGGCCGGGGAGCTGTTTTTT.

The J gene is TRBJ2-7, the V gene TRBV6-5; D gene uncertain. CDR1 is MNHEY and CDR2 is SVGAGI in the germline V gene. The CDR3 is made up of 14 amino acids. V was clipped by 2 bases and J by 5 bases, with 13 bases between them. In DNA, the CDR3 is TGTGCCAGCAGTTACAGGTCAGCGAGCCACGAGCAGTACTTC. Protein sequence: CASSYRSASHEQYF.

The chain uses TRBV5-5 and TRBJ1-1; weak D call: TRBD1 (5 bases). The germline V gene encodes CDR1 SGHKS and CDR2 YYEKEE (reference sequence). Trimming took 0 bases from V and 7 from J, leaving 10 bases between them. CDR3 length: 13 residues. CDR3 protein: CASSLASQGEAFF. The CDR3 DNA reads TGTGCCAGCAGCTTGGCCTCCCAGGGTGAAGCTTTCTTT. The whole variable domain, remainder taken from reference TRBV5-5 and TRBJ1-1, is DAGVTQSPTHLIKTRGQQVTLRCSPISGHKSVSWYQQVLGQGPQFIFQYYEKEERGRGNFPDRFSARQFPNYSSELNVNALLLGDSALYLCASSLASQGEAFFGQGTRLTVV.

In its sample, this clone was seen a few times. The chain's CDR3 is CASSQVSTYSGYTF. The CDR3 region has the DNA TGTGCCAGCAGCCAAGTCTCTACCTATTCTGGCTACACCTTC. This rearrangement joins TRBV4-2 to TRBJ1-2, with D unclear. Trimming removed 1 base at V and 7 bases at J, with 13 bases between. Germline loops: CDR1 LGHNA, CDR2 YNFKEQ. CDR3 size: 14 residues.

This chain joins TRBV9 and TRBJ2-5; a weak D match, TRBD2 (6 bases). Germline CDR1 is SGDLS and CDR2 is YYNGEE. CDR3 size: 14 residues. The V end lost 0 bases, the J end lost 4 bases, and 10 bases lay between the germline ends. CDR3 protein: CASSVDAGRETQYF. In nucleotides, the CDR3 is TGTGCCAGCAGCGTAGACGCGGGGAGAGAGACCCAGTACTTC. Full variable domain (missing parts from reference TRBV9 and TRBJ2-5): DSGVTQTPKHLITATGQRVTLRCSPRSGDLSVYWYQQSLDQGLQFLIQYYNGEERAKGNILERFSAQQFPDLHSELNLSSLELGDSALYFCASSVDAGRETQYFGPGTRLLVL.

This clone appeared a single time. V is TRBV13 and J is TRBJ2-5; 8 positions agree with TRBD2. This CDR3 is built from 14 residues. The V gene's germline CDR1 is PRHDT and CDR2 FYEKMQ (reference sequence). V gave up 5 bases and J gave up 5 bases; unmatched junction bases: 7. CDR3 DNA sequence: TGTGCCAGCAGCGAAACTAGCGGCTACGAGACCCAGTACTTC. Amino acids: CASSETSGYETQYF.

The rearrangement joins TRBV13 to TRBJ2-5, with 10 positions matching TRBD1. The J call may be faulty, since TRBJ2-7 better matches the DNA end. Germline V gives CDR1 PRHDT, CDR2 FYEKMQ (reference sequence). This CDR3 comprises 15 residues. The CDR3 loop is CASSLPTGGRDEQYF. The DNA of the CDR3 is TGTGCCAGCAGCCTCCCGACAGGGGGCAGGGACGAGCAGTACTTC.

The CDR3 is CASSPPSVGNTIYF. In DNA, the CDR3 is TGTGCCAGCTCACCCCCGTCGGTGGGAAACACCATATATTTT. The gene calls are TRBV18 and TRBJ1-3, with D unresolved. V was clipped by 3 bases and J by 4 bases, with 10 bases between them. CDR1 is KGHSH, CDR2 LQKENI, per germline. There are 14 residues in the CDR3.

This rearrangement joins TRBV5-1 to TRBJ2-5; 7 bases align to TRBD1. The CDR3 is 14 amino acids. Germline V CDR1 and CDR2: SGHRS, YFSETQ. V shed 5 bases and J 2 bases; nucleotides not matched to a gene: 6. This chain's CDR3 is CASSTGVGQETQYF. The CDR3 DNA follows: TGCGCCAGCAGTACAGGGGTCGGGCAAGAGACCCAGTACTTC.

The J gene is TRBJ2-1, the V gene TRBV6-5; perhaps TRBD1 as D (5 bases). Looked up from germline, CDR1 is MNHEY and CDR2 is SVGAGI. The CDR3 totals 13 residues. V shed 4 bases and J shed 8 bases, with 12 bases lying between them. CDR3 region: CASSWGRSDEQFF. CDR3 in DNA: TGTGCCAGCAGTTGGGGCAGGAGCGATGAGCAGTTCTTC.

V is TRBV7-8 and J is TRBJ2-5; 9 bases match TRBD2. The J call may not be correct, given that the DNA end is closer to TRBJ2-7. Per the germline V gene, CDR1 is SGHVS and CDR2 is FQNEAQ. The CDR3 totals 14 residues. CDR3 amino acids: CASSPWGLAYEQYF. CDR3 DNA: TGTGCCAGCAGCCCGTGGGGACTAGCTTACGAGCAGTACTTC.

The genes are TRBV6-6 and TRBJ2-7, with 7 nucleotides matching TRBD1. The J segment lost 11 bases and the V segment lost 2 bases, leaving 6 bases of the junction unmatched. The CDR3 has 12 residues. CDR1 and CDR2 from the germline V gene are MNHNY and SVGAGI (reference sequence). The chain's CDR3 is CASSYTGDKEYF. CDR3 nucleotides: TGTGCCAGCAGTTACACAGGGGACAAGGAGTACTTC.

Concerning this clone: Compared with germline, one end of the junction differs, possibly owing to a read error. This chain connects TRBV4-1 to TRBJ1-2; the D is unclear. The CDR3 length is 14 residues. Germline V gene data show CDR1 as MGHRA and CDR2 as YSYEKL. Here the CDR3 reads CASSQGAGDYGYIF. The CDR3 nucleotides read TGCGCCAGCAGCCAAGGAGCAGGCGACTATGGCTACATCTTC.

The chain couples TRBV25-1 to TRBJ1-3; D is perhaps TRBD1 (5 bases). Germline V gene data show CDR1 as MGHDK and CDR2 as SYGVNS. V was clipped by 3 bases and J by 4 bases, with 13 bases between them. There are 15 residues in the CDR3. The DNA of the CDR3 is TGTGCCAGCAGTGACCCAGGGCAGGGAGGAAACACCATATATTTT. Translation: CASSDPGQGGNTIYF. The variable domain in full, completed from reference TRBV25-1 and TRBJ1-3, reads EADIYQTPRYLVIGTGKKITLECSQTMGHDKMYWYQQDPGMELHLIHYSYGVNSTEKGDLSSESTVSRIRTEHFPLTLESARPSHTSQYLCASSDPGQGGNTIYFGEGSWLTVV.

Only one count was recorded for this clone. V is TRBV7-9 and J is TRBJ2-5, with 8 nucleotides matching TRBD2. The CDR3 sequence is 13 residues long. Germline-derived CDR1 and CDR2 are SEHNR and FQNEAQ (reference sequence). Trimming at V came to 7 bases and at J to 5 bases, leaving 6 bases not matched to a gene. The CDR3 is CASTLTGGETQYF. CDR3 DNA: TGTGCCAGCACCCTGACGGGGGGGGAGACCCAGTACTTC. The full variable domain, completed using reference TRBV7-9 and TRBJ2-5, is DTGVSQNPRHKITKRGQNVTFRCDPISEHNRLYWYRQTLGQGPEFLTYFQNEAQLEKSRLLSDRFSAERPKGSFSTLEIQRTEQGDSAMYLCASTLTGGETQYFGPGTRLLVL.

This clone was seen a few times. The rearrangement uses TRBV19 and TRBJ1-1; D gene uncertain. This CDR3 is built from 13 residues. The V end was cut by 3 bases, the J end by 2 bases, with 7 bases between. In germline, CDR1 is LNHDA, CDR2 SQIVND (reference sequence). CDR3 in amino acids: CASSITVNTEAFF. Here the CDR3 DNA reads TGTGCCAGTAGTATTACGGTAAACACTGAAGCTTTCTTT. The complete variable domain, with remaining parts taken from reference TRBV19 and TRBJ1-1, reads DGGITQSPKYLFRKEGQNVTLSCEQNLNHDAMYWYRQDPGQGLRLIYYSQIVNDFQKGDIAEGYSVSREKKESFPLTVTSAQKNPTAFYLCASSITVNTEAFFGQGTRLTVV.

The chain joins TRBV4-2 to TRBJ1-2; maybe TRBD1 (5 bases). CDR3 size: 15 residues. The germline V gene encodes CDR1 LGHNA and CDR2 YNFKEQ. V shed 0 bases and J shed 2 bases, with 10 bases lying between them. The CDR3 spells CASSQDPGLNYGYTF. The CDR3 bases are TGTGCCAGCAGCCAAGACCCAGGGTTAAACTATGGCTACACCTTC.

The rearrangement joins TRBV4-1 to TRBJ2-7, with D hard to call. In germline, CDR1 is MGHRA, CDR2 YSYEKL. The CDR3 is 14 amino acids. V was cut by 0 bases and J by 3 bases, with 9 bases left in between. The CDR3 region has the DNA TGCGCCAGCAGCCAAGAGTCAGTGAACTACGAGCAGTACTTC. Translated: CASSQESVNYEQYF.

The J gene is TRBJ2-3, the V gene TRBV20-1, with TRBD2 identical over 14 bases. Germline V CDR1 and CDR2: DFQATT, SNEGSKA (reference sequence). The CDR3 extends over 11 amino acids. V was pared by 5 bases and J by 14 bases, with 3 bases of the junction left unmatched. Written as DNA, the CDR3 is TGCAGTGCTTGGACTAGCGGGGGGCGGTATTTT. The encoded protein is CSAWTSGGRYF.

V usage is TRBV6-1 and J usage is TRBJ2-7; the D gene is possibly TRBD1 (5 bases). V lost 8 bases to trimming and J lost 1 base, with 15 bases between them. The germline V gene has CDR1 MNHNS and CDR2 SASEGT. This CDR3 comprises 14 residues. The CDR3 DNA reads as TGTGCCAGCCAGGCCCACTCAGGGTCCTACGAGCAGTACTTC. Amino acids: CASQAHSGSYEQYF.